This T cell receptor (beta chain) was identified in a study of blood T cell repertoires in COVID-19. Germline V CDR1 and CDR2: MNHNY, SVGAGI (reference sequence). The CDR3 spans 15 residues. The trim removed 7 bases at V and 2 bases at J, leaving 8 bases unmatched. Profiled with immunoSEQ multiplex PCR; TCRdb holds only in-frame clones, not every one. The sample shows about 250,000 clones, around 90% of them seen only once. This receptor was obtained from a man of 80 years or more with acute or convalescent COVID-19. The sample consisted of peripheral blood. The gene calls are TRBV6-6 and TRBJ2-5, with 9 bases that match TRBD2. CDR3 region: CASTIISGGQETQYF. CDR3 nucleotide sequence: TGTGCCAGCACCATAATTAGCGGGGGACAAGAGACCCAGTACTTC.